The sequence of this T cell receptor beta chain was determined in a study of cytomegalovirus exposure and HLA in healthy donors. This CDR3 is 15 amino acids long. The V gene lost 4 bases and the J gene lost 4 bases, with 14 bases spanning the gap. Germline V lookup: CDR1 SGHRS, CDR2 YFSETQ. 13 Jbeta primers and 60 Vbeta primers were used for the PCR. Profiled with immunoSEQ multiplex PCR; TCRdb holds only in-frame clones, not every one. The repertoire holds roughly 110,000 clones, with roughly four fifths as singletons. This clone was seen more than once but under ten times. The V gene is TRBV5-1, the J gene TRBJ1-4; D is unresolved. The origin of this receptor is a man younger than 35 in good health and CMV-seronegative. The sequenced material came from PBMCs. CDR3 in DNA: TGCGCCAGCAGCCCGTCCGGGGATTATAATGAAAAACTGTTTTTT. Residues: CASSPSGDYNEKLFF.